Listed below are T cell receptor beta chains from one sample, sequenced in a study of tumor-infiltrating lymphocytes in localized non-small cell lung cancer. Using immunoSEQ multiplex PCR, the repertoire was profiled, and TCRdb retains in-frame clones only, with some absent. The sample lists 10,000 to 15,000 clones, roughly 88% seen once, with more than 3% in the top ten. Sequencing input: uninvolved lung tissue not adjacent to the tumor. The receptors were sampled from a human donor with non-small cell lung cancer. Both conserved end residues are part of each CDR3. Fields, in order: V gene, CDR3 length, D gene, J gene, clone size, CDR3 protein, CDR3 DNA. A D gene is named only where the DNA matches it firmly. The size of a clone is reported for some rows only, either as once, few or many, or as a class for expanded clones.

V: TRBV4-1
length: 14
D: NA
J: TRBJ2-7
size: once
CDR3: CASSQEGGNGQQYF
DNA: TGCGCCAGCAGCCAAGAAGGCGGCAATGGGCAGCAGTACTTC

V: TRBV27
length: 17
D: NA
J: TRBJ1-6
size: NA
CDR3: CASSFQGRPGLNSPLHF
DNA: TGTGCCAGCAGTTTTCAAGGTCGTCCGGGTCTTAATTCACCCCTCCACTTT

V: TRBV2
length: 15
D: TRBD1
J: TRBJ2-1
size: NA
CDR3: CASSIDRGRDNEQFF
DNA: TGTGCCAGCAGTATAGACAGGGGGAGGGACAATGAGCAGTTCTTC

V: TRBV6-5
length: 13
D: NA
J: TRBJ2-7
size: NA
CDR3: CASSYSSSYEQYF
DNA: TGTGCCAGCAGTTACAGTAGCTCCTACGAGCAGTACTTC

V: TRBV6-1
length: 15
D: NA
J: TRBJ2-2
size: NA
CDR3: CASSEGSAGPGELFF
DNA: TGTGCCAGCAGTGAAGGGTCGGCAGGGCCCGGGGAGCTGTTTTTT

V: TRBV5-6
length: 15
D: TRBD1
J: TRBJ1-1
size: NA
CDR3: CASSKTGGVGTEAFF
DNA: TGTGCCAGCAGCAAGACAGGGGGCGTTGGTACTGAAGCTTTCTTT

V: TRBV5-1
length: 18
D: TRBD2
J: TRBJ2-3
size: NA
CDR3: CASSLSRLAGGGADTQYF
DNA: TGCGCCAGCAGCTTGAGTCGCCTAGCGGGGGGTGGCGCAGATACGCAGTATTTT

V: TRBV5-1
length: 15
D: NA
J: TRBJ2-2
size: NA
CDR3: CASSPGTAFTGELFF
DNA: TGCGCCAGCAGCCCCGGGACCGCGTTCACCGGGGAGCTGTTTTTT

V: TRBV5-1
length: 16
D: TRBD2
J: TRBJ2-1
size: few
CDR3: CASSFSGTSSRNEQFF
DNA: TGCGCCAGCAGCTTCAGCGGGACCTCCTCTAGAAATGAGCAGTTCTTC

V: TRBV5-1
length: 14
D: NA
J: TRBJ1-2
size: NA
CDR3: CASSFLSMARGYTF
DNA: TGCGCCAGCAGCTTCCTTAGTATGGCTAGGGGCTACACCTTC

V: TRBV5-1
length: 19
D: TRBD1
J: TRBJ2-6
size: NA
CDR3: CASSFFTGEFGSGANVLTF
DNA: TGCGCCAGCAGCTTTTTTACAGGGGAATTCGGCTCTGGGGCCAACGTCCTGACTTTC

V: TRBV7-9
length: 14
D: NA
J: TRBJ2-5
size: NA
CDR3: CASGGQGGLETQYF
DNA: TGTGCCAGCGGGGGGCAGGGAGGATTAGAGACCCAGTACTTC

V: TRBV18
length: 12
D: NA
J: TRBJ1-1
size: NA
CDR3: CASSHGNTEAFF
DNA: TGTGCCAGCTCACACGGCAACACTGAAGCTTTCTTT

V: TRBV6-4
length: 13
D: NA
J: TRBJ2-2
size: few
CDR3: CASSDGDTGELFF
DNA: TGTGCCAGCAGTGACGGAGACACCGGGGAGCTGTTTTTT

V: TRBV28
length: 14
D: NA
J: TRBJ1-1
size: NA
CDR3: CASRSGTLGTEAFF
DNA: TGTGCCAGCAGATCCGGGACGCTGGGCACTGAAGCTTTCTTT

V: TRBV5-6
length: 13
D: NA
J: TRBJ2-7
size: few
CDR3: CASSRMTVYEQYF
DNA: TGTGCCAGCAGCAGGATGACGGTCTACGAGCAGTACTTC

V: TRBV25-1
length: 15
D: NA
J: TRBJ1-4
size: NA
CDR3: CASSESGKHNEKLFF
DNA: TGTGCCAGCAGTGAATCGGGGAAACATAATGAAAAACTGTTTTTT

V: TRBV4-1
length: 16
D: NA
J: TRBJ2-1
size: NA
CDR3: CASSQGVRKPYNEQFF
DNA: TGCGCCAGCAGCCAAGGGGTCAGGAAACCATACAATGAGCAGTTCTTC

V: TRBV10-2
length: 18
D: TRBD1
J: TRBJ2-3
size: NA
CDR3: CASSGPGGTVDSTDTQYF
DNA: TGCGCCAGCAGTGGGCCCGGTGGGACAGTAGATTCCACAGATACGCAGTATTTT

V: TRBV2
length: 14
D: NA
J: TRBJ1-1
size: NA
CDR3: CASSLSFMNTEAFF
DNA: TGTGCCAGCAGCCTCAGTTTCATGAACACTGAAGCTTTCTTT

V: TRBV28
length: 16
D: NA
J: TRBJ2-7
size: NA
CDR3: CASSTTRDGHSYEQYF
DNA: TGTGCCAGCAGTACCACCCGGGACGGGCACTCCTACGAGCAGTACTTC

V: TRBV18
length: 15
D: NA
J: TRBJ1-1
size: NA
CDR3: CASSPRGEGYTEAFF
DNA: TGTGCCAGCTCACCACGCGGGGAGGGATACACTGAAGCTTTCTTT

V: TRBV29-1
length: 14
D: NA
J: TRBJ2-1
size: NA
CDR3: CSAQGADSYNEQFF
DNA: TGCAGCGCCCAAGGAGCGGACTCCTACAATGAGCAGTTCTTC

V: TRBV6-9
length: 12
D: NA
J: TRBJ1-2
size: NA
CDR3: CASMLANYGYTF
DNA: TGTGCCAGCATGCTCGCTAACTATGGCTACACCTTC

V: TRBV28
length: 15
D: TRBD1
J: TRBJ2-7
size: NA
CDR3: CASSSGQATAYEQYF
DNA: TGTGCCAGCAGCTCGGGACAGGCTACAGCCTACGAGCAGTACTTC

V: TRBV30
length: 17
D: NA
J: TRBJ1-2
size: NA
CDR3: CAWSVMLGGAFNYGYTF
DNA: TGTGCCTGGAGTGTAATGTTGGGGGGCGCGTTTAACTATGGCTACACCTTC

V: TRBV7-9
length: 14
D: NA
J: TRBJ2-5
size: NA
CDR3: CASSLDSIQETQYF
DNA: TGTGCCAGCAGCCTTGACAGTATACAAGAGACCCAGTACTTC